Ten or more counts support the clone carrying this T cell receptor beta chain. Its antigen is not identified. This record belongs to a study of early T cells in non-severe SARS-CoV-2 infection. TCRdb processed the 5' RACE reads anew with MiXCR; each CDR3 protein has one entry. The sample lists approximately 110,000 distinct CDR3 sequences, 15% occurring once. V was trimmed by 0 bases and J by 6 bases, leaving 10 bases between them. The CDR3 is 14 amino acids. Germline values: CDR1 SGHTA, CDR2 FQGTGA. Study results and limitations: VDJdb matching skewed toward anti-spike CD8 responses, missing private and CD4 specificities.

J is TRBJ2-3 and V is TRBV7-3, with D unclear. The sample taken for sequencing was whole blood. This receptor was taken from an adult who was a healthcare worker with PCR-confirmed SARS-CoV-2 infection or an uninfected control (not recorded which). The CDR3 reads CASSLTGSADTQYF. The CDR3 DNA reads as TGTGCCAGCAGCTTAACGGGCAGCGCTGATACGCAGTATTTT.